Given below is one T cell receptor beta chain in context. Trimming shortened V by 0 bases and J by 4 bases, and 11 bases separated the two germline ends. This CDR3 has 15 residues. In germline, CDR1 is SGHTS, CDR2 YDEGEE. This specimen belongs to a study of T cell changes during pregnancy in multiple sclerosis. Method: immunoSEQ multiplex PCR; TCRdb's copy keeps in-frame clones and lacks some. Of roughly 50,000 clones in the sample, roughly 90% were seen once. The sequences come from CD4+ T cells from peripheral blood mononuclear cells, collected after pregnancy. This TCR was recovered from a female donor with multiple sclerosis, enrolled in a pregnancy study. V gene TRBV5-8 combines with J gene TRBJ1-5, with D possibly matching TRBD1 (6 bases). The CDR3 protein is CASSLEGGMNQPQHF. The CDR3 DNA sequence: TGTGCCAGCAGCTTGGAGGGGGGGATGAATCAGCCCCAGCATTTT.